Below, 25 T cell receptor beta chains from the same sample are listed, as sequenced in a study of shared clonotypes between healthy human individuals. Profiling relied on immunoSEQ multiplex PCR, and the TCRdb table lists in-frame clones only, not all of them. This table holds over 2 million clones, just under 95% found once. Sample: naive CD4+ T cells from PBMCs. The subset was: CD45RA+ positively selected. The receptors originated from a young man in good health. Some clones in this sample may be carry-over from other donors' samples.

V is TRBV6-5 and J is TRBJ1-2; 8 bases are a match to TRBD1. V gave up 4 bases and J gave up 5 bases; unmatched junction bases: 9. Germline V gives CDR1 MNHEY, CDR2 SVGAGI. The CDR3 length is 15 residues. DNA for the CDR3: TGTGCCAGCAGTTTCGGACAGGGCCGGACGTATGGCTACACCTTC. This codes for CASSFGQGRTYGYTF.

The J gene is TRBJ1-2, the V gene TRBV19, with D maybe TRBD1 (5 bases). Trimming left V 1 base short and J 3 bases short, with 18 bases between. The CDR3 spans 17 residues. Germline assignment: CDR1 LNHDA and CDR2 SQIVND (reference sequence). The CDR3 loop reads CASSIASVGGFYYGYTF. The CDR3 coding sequence is TGTGCCAGTAGTATAGCATCCGTCGGGGGGTTCTACTATGGCTACACCTTC.

CDR3 region: CASSTPSGLQETQYF. In DNA form, the CDR3 reads TGTGCCAGCAGTACCCCTAGCGGCCTCCAAGAGACCCAGTACTTC. The chain joins TRBV28 to TRBJ2-5, with 7 bases identical to TRBD2. CDR1 and CDR2 (germline): MDHEN, SYDVKM. With 5 bases clipped from V and 1 base from J, the junction kept 7 bases outside the gene matches. The CDR3 length is 15 residues.

This clone occurred a few times. The chain recombines TRBV10-3 with TRBJ1-2; no reliable D call. Germline assignment: CDR1 ENHRY and CDR2 SYGVKD. V gave up 3 bases and J gave up 5 bases, with 19 bases separating them. CDR3 length: 16 amino acids. Here the CDR3 reads CAISDGGDDSFYGYTF. Written as DNA, the CDR3 is TGTGCCATCAGTGACGGCGGAGATGATTCCTTTTATGGCTACACCTTC.

The genes are TRBV28 and TRBJ2-7; D may be TRBD1 (6 bases). The germline V and J ends were trimmed by 7 bases and 3 bases, with 13 bases remaining between them. Germline loops: CDR1 MDHEN, CDR2 SYDVKM. The CDR3 is 13 amino acids. CDR3 coding DNA: TGTGCCAGCACCTTACTACAGGGCTACGAGCAGTACTTC. This codes for CASTLLQGYEQYF.

This clone was seen more than once but under ten times. J is TRBJ1-1 and V is TRBV5-1, with D perhaps TRBD1 (5 bases). Germline CDR1 reads SGHRS; CDR2 reads YFSETQ. V was trimmed by 3 bases and J by 0 bases, leaving 9 bases between them. The CDR3 is made up of 14 amino acids. The DNA of the CDR3 is TGCGCCAGCAGCTCGGGACGGATGAACACTGAAGCTTTCTTT. Protein sequence: CASSSGRMNTEAFF.

The chain links TRBV5-1 to TRBJ1-2; D gene ambiguous. CDR1 is SGHRS, CDR2 YFSETQ, per germline. The CDR3 consists of 15 residues. V was trimmed by 4 bases and J by 3 bases, leaving 16 bases between them. The CDR3 reads CASSLGPASDYGYTF. CDR3 bases: TGCGCCAGCAGCCTGGGCCCCGCCTCAGACTATGGCTACACCTTC.

This chain uses TRBV25-1 with TRBJ2-7; 7 bases are shared with TRBD2. The junction had 21 bases not matched to a gene; V was cut back by 8 bases and J by 5 bases. The CDR3 contains 17 residues. CDR1 and CDR2 from the germline V gene are MGHDK and SYGVNS. This CDR3 reads CASGGEDQRGVSHEQYF. In DNA form, the CDR3 reads TGTGCCAGCGGGGGGGAAGATCAGCGTGGGGTTTCCCACGAGCAGTACTTC.

The chain is built from TRBV4-3 and TRBJ2-1, with no clear D. The CDR3 is 11 amino acids. Germline V gene data show CDR1 as LGHNA and CDR2 as YSLEER. V lost 1 base to trimming and J lost 8 bases, with 3 bases between them. The DNA for the CDR3 is TGCGCCAGCAGCCAAGGTTATGAGCAGTTCTTC. Translation gives CASSQGYEQFF.

As to this clone: Other nucleotide sequences from this sample produce the same CDR3. This chain links TRBV7-3 with TRBJ2-3, with no clear D. V was clipped by 3 bases and J by 0 bases, with 10 bases between them. This CDR3 comprises 15 residues. Germline-derived CDR1 and CDR2 are SGHTA and FQGTGA. CDR3 bases: TGTGCCAGCAGCTTGATTGGATCTAGCACAGATACGCAGTATTTT. It codes for CASSLIGSSTDTQYF.

The chain links TRBV19 to TRBJ2-2; TRBD2 matches at 9 bases. The CDR3 covers 16 residues. V lost 2 bases and J lost 4; bases outside the gene matches: 5. Germline lookup yields CDR1 LNHDA and CDR2 SQIVND (reference sequence). The CDR3 DNA reads as TGTGCCAGTAGTATAACGGCGGGAGGGCTCACCGGGGAGCTGTTTTTT. Translating gives CASSITAGGLTGELFF.

This clone was recorded a few times. The genes are TRBV2 and TRBJ1-3; D is possibly TRBD1 (6 bases). Germline-derived CDR1 and CDR2 are SNHLY and FYNNEI. This CDR3 has 15 residues. V was shortened by 2 bases and J by 0 bases, with 8 bases between the two germline ends. CDR3 residues: CASSETGFSGNTIYF. CDR3 sequence (DNA): TGTGCCAGCAGTGAAACAGGGTTCTCTGGAAACACCATATATTTT.

This clone has just one count. This rearrangement joins TRBV6-5 to TRBJ2-7; maybe TRBD2 (5 bases). Germline values: CDR1 MNHEY, CDR2 SVGAGI. The CDR3 totals 15 residues. Trimming removed 2 bases from V and 6 bases from J, with 17 bases in between. CDR3 sequence: CASSYRASRPIEQYF. CDR3 in DNA: TGTGCCAGCAGTTACAGGGCTAGCCGTCCCATCGAGCAGTACTTC.

The chain carries TRBV9 and TRBJ1-3; D gene ambiguous. Germline V gene sequence: CDR1 SGDLS, CDR2 YYNGEE. V was cut by 2 bases and J by 0 bases, with 15 bases left in between. This CDR3 is built from 17 residues. The CDR3 region is CASSVLPVGVSGNTIYF. CDR3 nucleotides: TGTGCCAGCAGCGTTCTTCCCGTCGGAGTCTCTGGAAACACCATATATTTT.

A word on this clone: Other DNA sequences in the sample encode the same CDR3. The chain carries TRBV5-4 and TRBJ2-3, with D perhaps given as TRBD1 or TRBD2 (6 bases each). The CDR3 is 14 residues long. Germline V gene lookup returns CDR1 SGHNT and CDR2 YYREEE (reference sequence). The V end was cut by 0 bases, the J end by 2 bases, with 7 bases between. The DNA for the CDR3 is TGTGCCAGCAGCTTGGCGGGGGCCACAGATACGCAGTATTTT. It translates to CASSLAGATDTQYF. Full variable domain (outside the CDR3, taken from reference TRBV5-4 and TRBJ2-3): ETGVTQSPTHLIKTRGQQVTLRCSSQSGHNTVSWYQQALGQGPQFIFQYYREEENGRGNFPPRFSGLQFPNYSSELNVNALELDDSALYLCASSLAGATDTQYFGPGTRLTVL.

The chain combines TRBV7-2 with TRBJ2-1, with TRBD2 matching over 16 bases. The length of the CDR3 is 17 residues. In germline, CDR1 is SGHTA, CDR2 FQGNSA. The V and J ends lost 5 bases and 7 bases, in that order; junction bases with no gene match: 8. The CDR3 DNA reads as TGTGCCAGCAGCGAGAGGGGACTAGCGGGAGGGAGGAATGAGCAGTTCTTC. Encoded protein: CASSERGLAGGRNEQFF.

V usage is TRBV27 and J usage is TRBJ1-2; D perhaps matches TRBD1 (6 bases). The CDR3 totals 13 residues. V lost 2 bases, J lost 8 bases, and 12 bases lay in between. Germline lookup yields CDR1 MNHEY and CDR2 SMNVEV (reference sequence). DNA of the CDR3: TGTGCCAGCAGTTTAGGGCAGGGGACCGGCTACACCTTC. It yields the protein CASSLGQGTGYTF.

The gene calls are TRBV5-1 and TRBJ1-2; D not resolved. CDR3 length equals 15 residues. With 0 bases removed from V and 5 bases from J, the gap between germline ends came to 14 bases. The germline gives CDR1 SGHRS, CDR2 YFSETQ. The CDR3 DNA reads as TGCGCCAGCAGCTTGGCCGGGAGGGTAGGGTATGGCTACACCTTC. This translates into CASSLAGRVGYGYTF.

This clone was seen once. CDR3 in amino acids: CASSLYRGSTEKLFF. The DNA of the CDR3 is TGTGCCAGTAGTCTATACAGGGGCTCTACTGAAAAACTGTTTTTT. The chain employs TRBV19 and TRBJ1-4; 7 bases align to TRBD1. Germline CDR1 reads LNHDA; CDR2 reads SQIVND (reference sequence). V was pared by 5 bases and J by 7 bases, with 10 bases of the junction left unmatched. The CDR3 extends over 15 amino acids.

Of note for this clone: Other DNA sequences in the same sample also yield this CDR3. The chain recombines TRBV15 with TRBJ2-7; 8 bases fit TRBD1. CDR1 and CDR2 from the germline V gene are LNHNV and YYDKDF (reference sequence). This CDR3 spans 15 amino acids. J was trimmed by 1 base and V by 1 base; bases with no gene match: 3. The CDR3 region is CATSRGTGGSYEQYF. The CDR3 DNA is TGTGCCACCAGCAGAGGAACAGGGGGATCCTACGAGCAGTACTTC.

The CDR3 region is CASGLGEKGLAGEADTQYF. The CDR3 DNA is TGTGCTAGTGGTTTGGGGGAAAAAGGACTAGCGGGAGAGGCAGATACGCAGTATTTT. The J gene is TRBJ2-3, the V gene TRBV12-5; 13 bases align to TRBD2. The CDR3 consists of 19 residues. V was clipped by 1 base and J by 4 bases; unmatched bases: 11. The germline V gene has CDR1 LGHNT and CDR2 FRNRAP.

The rearrangement links TRBV5-8 to TRBJ2-7, with D perhaps matching TRBD1 or TRBD2 (5 bases each). Deletions cut 0 bases from V and 9 bases from J, with 16 bases between. Per germline, CDR1 SGHTS and CDR2 YDEGEE. This CDR3 spans 14 amino acids. The CDR3 DNA sequence: TGTGCCAGCAGCTTGGTGGCCGCAACGGGGACGCAGTACTTC. This sequence encodes CASSLVAATGTQYF.

The count of this clone is one. V is TRBV4-2 and J is TRBJ2-2; D is unclear. The CDR3 extends over 17 amino acids. Germline V gives CDR1 LGHNA, CDR2 YNFKEQ. Trimming cost V 5 bases and J 0 bases, with 16 bases left between them. The CDR3 coding sequence is TGTGCCAGCAGCTCCCTAAGTCTACTCACGAACACCGGGGAGCTGTTTTTT. Residues: CASSSLSLLTNTGELFF.

The rearrangement links TRBV4-2 to TRBJ1-1, with TRBD1 matching 7 bases. Losses at the gene ends were 4 bases for V and 4 bases for J; bases not matched to a gene: 9. Germline V CDR1 and CDR2: LGHNA, YNFKEQ. The length of the CDR3 is 15 residues. The CDR3 coding sequence is TGTGCCAGCAGCCCCTCGACAGGGATGGTCACTGAAGCTTTCTTT. Encoded protein: CASSPSTGMVTEAFF.

The J gene is TRBJ1-1, the V gene TRBV18; no clear D. Per the germline V gene, CDR1 is KGHSH and CDR2 is LQKENI. This CDR3 spans 17 amino acids. Deletions cut 1 base from V and 1 base from J, with 16 bases between. For the CDR3, the DNA is TGTGCCAGCTCACCACTGAATATTAGGGTCCGGAACACTGAAGCTTTCTTT. Translated, it gives CASSPLNIRVRNTEAFF.